This T cell receptor beta chain was captured by sequencing in a study of sequential checkpoint blockade in melanoma (dated by TCRdb to 2018 to 2020). Regarding the complete study: Patients were assigned by 1:1 randomization to either first-line nivolumab followed by ipilimumab (arm A) or ipilimumab followed by nivolumab (arm B). Maintenance nivolumab came after both trial sequences.

Taken from the germline V gene, the CDR1 and CDR2 loops are MGHRA and YSYEKL. Spanning cysteine to phenylalanine, the CDR3 consists of 16 amino acids. The only DNA kept is the CDR3, 48 bases in frame from the first base. The germline V end is reduced by 1 base and the J end by 7 bases; junction bases left unmatched: 12. The treatment or condition label corresponds to: randomized to nivolumab then ipilimumab (arm A) or the reverse (arm B). No trial patient had received prior DNA-damaging chemotherapy. On a FACS Aria II flow cytometer, live CD3+CD8+ cells that were negative for CD19 and CD56 were sorted from thawed PBMCs. Samples came from patients with melanoma in CheckMate 064, a randomized, open-label phase II trial of sequential checkpoint blockade. Leukapheresis was used to collect peripheral blood mononuclear cells, which were then purified with Ficoll-Paque and frozen in human serum with about 10% DMSO. Immediately after sorting, the purity of the sorted blood CD3+CD8+ cells was confirmed to be >98%, and DNA was then extracted.

The immunoSEQ Assay was used to immunosequence TCRbeta CDR3 regions from genomic DNA. Before high-throughput sequencing, genomic DNA was amplified using bias-controlled multiplex PCR. The paper's data handling went like this. To quantify the absolute abundance of each unique TCRbeta CDR3 region, the sequences were collapsed and filtered. Clonality was defined as 1 minus Pielou's evenness and was calculated using productive rearrangements only. A previously published method was used to identify clones whose frequencies were significantly greater in on-treatment samples than in baseline samples. TCRdb took over this immuneACCESS table, retaining in-frame rearrangements with V and J assigned. Such tables are incomplete; in checked studies, under half of the missing clones stem from an unresolved V gene, and the remainder is unexplained. The V and J calls and the clone size are those of that table, but D and trimming were determined from the DNA. For this sample the table gives approximately 40,000 clones, of which about nine tenths were detected only once. Around 10% of the sample rests with the top ten.

The research as a whole found: The model for predicting response that combines TCR metrics with mutation burden needs to be validated in larger, independent patient cohorts.

Comment on this clone: This clone's antigen is unknown. Per-base quality was not reported, and no clone a single base away is much larger than it.

This sample comprised CD8+ T cells sorted from blood (inferred from file names), obtained from a patient given nivolumab and ipilimumab in sequence. The origin of this receptor is a human donor with melanoma. This sequence uses TRBV4-1 and TRBJ2-7; the central 8 bases match TRBD2. Here is the DNA: TGCGCCAGCAGCCAAGGAGGCGGCTTCGGGGGGGGAGAGCAGTACTTC. It translates as CASSQGGGFGGGEQYF.